The rows below give T cell receptor beta chains drawn from one sample of a study of cytotoxic CD8 clonotypes in ibrutinib-treated CLL. Generated by immunoSEQ multiplex PCR, the TCRdb table keeps only in-frame clones and is missing some. In the table there are over 150,000 clones, over 60% of which are singletons. This sample comprised PBMCs, obtained after 24 months of ibrutinib treatment. The receptors were sampled from a human donor with chronic lymphocytic leukemia. Both conserved end residues are part of each CDR3. The D gene is left open where the match is weak. Clone size, where shown, is once, few, many, or a class for clones that have expanded.

length	V	D	J	size	CDR3	DNA
15	TRBV27	NA	TRBJ1-1	once	CASSLSFVMGTEAFF	TGTGCCAGCAGTTTATCTTTCGTTATGGGTACTGAAGCTTTCTTT
15	TRBV9	TRBD2	TRBJ2-7	NA	CASSVSAGGSYEQYF	TGTGCCAGCAGCGTTTCCGCGGGAGGGTCCTACGAGCAGTACTTC
17	TRBV5-1	TRBD2	TRBJ2-7	NA	CASSLAASGRPSGEQYF	TGCGCCAGCAGCTTGGCGGCTAGCGGGAGACCGTCCGGCGAGCAGTACTTC
15	TRBV30	NA	TRBJ1-4	NA	CAWSVKGFGGEKLFF	TGTGCCTGGAGTGTAAAGGGCTTCGGAGGGGAAAAACTGTTTTTT
14	TRBV14	NA	TRBJ2-5	NA	CASSRYRYRETQYF	TGTGCCAGCAGCCGGTACCGGTATCGGGAGACCCAGTACTTC
15	TRBV6-1	NA	TRBJ1-5	NA	CASSEGSYSNQPQHF	TGTGCCAGCAGTGAAGGTTCCTATAGCAATCAGCCCCAGCATTTT
19	TRBV5-1	TRBD2	TRBJ2-1	once	CASSPIGTSGSVSYNEQFF	TGCGCCAGCAGCCCAATCGGGACTAGCGGGAGTGTCTCCTACAATGAGCAGTTCTTC
14	TRBV10-3	NA	TRBJ1-5	NA	CAISESGAAQPQHF	TGTGCCATCAGTGAGTCGGGGGCGGCTCAGCCCCAGCATTTT
17	TRBV7-6	TRBD2	TRBJ2-7	NA	CASSGTPGTSGRAEQYF	TGTGCCAGCAGCGGAACGCCGGGGACTAGCGGGAGGGCCGAGCAGTACTTC
11	TRBV20-1	NA	TRBJ1-1	once	CGLTVNTEAFF	TGCGGATTGACAGTGAACACTGAAGCTTTCTTT
17	TRBV30	NA	TRBJ2-6	NA	CAWRRGRTRSGANVLTF	TGTGCCTGGAGGAGGGGACGGACGCGGTCTGGGGCCAACGTCCTGACTTTC
15	TRBV7-2	NA	TRBJ2-7	few	CASSFIPSDSYEQYF	TGTGCCAGCAGCTTTATTCCCAGCGACTCCTACGAGCAGTACTTC
14	TRBV12-5	TRBD1	TRBJ2-7	NA	CASGLPGGSYEQYF	TGTGCTAGTGGTTTGCCAGGGGGCTCCTACGAGCAGTACTTC
13	TRBV19	NA	TRBJ2-2	few	CARKTSNTGELFF	TGTGCCAGGAAGACATCCAACACCGGGGAGCTGTTTTTT
18	TRBV9	TRBD1	TRBJ2-3	NA	CASSATGTGDFSTDTQYF	TGTGCCAGCAGCGCGACCGGGACAGGGGACTTTAGCACAGATACGCAGTATTTT
15	TRBV27	NA	TRBJ2-1	NA	CASSLYPGTYNEQFF	TGTGCCAGCAGTTTATATCCGGGCACCTACAATGAGCAGTTCTTC
15	TRBV19	TRBD1	TRBJ1-5	NA	CASRSIRDRYQPQHF	TGTGCCAGTAGGAGTATAAGGGACAGATATCAGCCCCAGCATTTT
15	TRBV4-3	NA	TRBJ1-5	NA	CASSQDQAGHQPQHF	TGCGCCAGCAGCCAAGATCAGGCAGGGCATCAGCCCCAGCATTTT
10	TRBV2	NA	TRBJ1-4	few	CASSVEKLFF	TGTGCCAGCAGTGTGGAAAAACTGTTTTTT
15	TRBV10-3	NA	TRBJ2-1	NA	CAISGLSDNYNEQFF	TGTGCCATCAGCGGACTAAGCGACAACTACAATGAGCAGTTCTTC
13	TRBV18	NA	TRBJ2-7	NA	CASSGLGTYEQYF	TGTGCCAGCTCAGGTCTTGGGACATACGAGCAGTACTTC
14	TRBV6-5	TRBD2	TRBJ2-1	once	CASSRLAGGNEQFF	TGTGCCAGCAGCAGACTAGCGGGAGGTAATGAGCAGTTCTTC
15	TRBV7-2	NA	TRBJ2-7	NA	CASSLSYLTSYEQYF	TGTGCCAGCAGCTTGTCATATTTGACCTCCTACGAGCAGTACTTC
16	TRBV5-4	TRBD2	TRBJ2-5	few	CASSAPTAGDSETQYF	TGTGCCAGCAGCGCCCCCACAGCGGGAGATTCTGAGACCCAGTACTTC
14	TRBV19	NA	TRBJ1-5	NA	CASSIVGSNQPQHF	TGTGCCAGTAGTATAGTTGGCAGCAATCAGCCCCAGCATTTT
15	TRBV7-9	NA	TRBJ2-5	NA	CASSLGRGGQETQYF	TGTGCCAGCAGCTTGGGCCGAGGGGGCCAAGAGACCCAGTACTTC
14	TRBV28	NA	TRBJ1-2	NA	CASSLTSIDYGYTF	TGTGCCAGCAGTTTAACTTCAATTGACTATGGCTACACCTTC
14	TRBV6-7	NA	TRBJ2-1	few	CASSYCCRGHEQFF	TGTGCCAGCAGTTACTGTTGCAGGGGACACGAGCAGTTCTTC
16	TRBV7-2	TRBD1	TRBJ2-5	NA	CASSARGTAQESTQYF	TGTGCCAGCAGCGCACGAGGGACAGCCCAAGAGTCGACCCAGTACTTC
11	TRBV6-1	NA	TRBJ2-7	few	CASGDSYEQYF	TGTGCCAGCGGTGACAGCTACGAGCAGTACTTC
17	TRBV7-9	NA	TRBJ1-3	NA	CASSSRGLGAPGNTIYF	TGTGCCAGCAGTTCCCGCGGCTTGGGGGCCCCTGGAAACACCATATATTTT
15	TRBV2	NA	TRBJ1-1	NA	CASSELSPQETEAFF	TGTGCCAGCAGTGAACTTTCCCCACAGGAGACTGAAGCTTTCTTT
13	TRBV6-1	NA	TRBJ2-3	NA	CASRRQTTDTQYF	TGTGCCAGCAGGCGACAGACCACAGATACGCAGTATTTT
14	TRBV29-1	NA	TRBJ1-2	few	CSVARRGEVYGYTF	TGCAGCGTTGCCCGGAGAGGGGAGGTCTATGGCTACACCTTC
14	TRBV4-3	NA	TRBJ2-7	NA	CASSQDSPGVEQYF	TGCGCCAGCAGCCAAGATTCGCCGGGTGTGGAGCAGTACTTC
16	TRBV7-6	NA	TRBJ2-7	NA	CASSNHRQDGSYEQYF	TGTGCCAGCAGCAATCACCGACAGGATGGCTCCTACGAGCAGTACTTC
14	TRBV5-1	NA	TRBJ2-5	few	CASSEDTNQETQYF	TGCGCCAGCAGCGAAGACACGAACCAAGAGACCCAGTACTTC
16	TRBV21-1	NA	TRBJ1-1	NA	CASSKSGRIMNTEAFF	TGTGCCAGCAGCAAATCTGGTCGTATAATGAACACTGAAGCTTTCTTT
15	TRBV6-5	TRBD2	TRBJ2-1	NA	CASSYPTSGVNEQFF	TGTGCCAGCAGTTACCCCACTAGCGGGGTCAATGAGCAGTTCTTC
13	TRBV19	NA	TRBJ1-2	NA	CASTSISGDGYTF	TGTGCCAGTACCTCAATATCGGGGGATGGCTACACCTTC
16	TRBV6-4	TRBD2	TRBJ2-3	NA	CASSARTSGSGDTQYF	TGTGCCAGCAGTGCTCGGACTAGCGGGAGTGGAGATACGCAGTATTTT
13	TRBV7-7	NA	TRBJ2-3	few	CASTPLNGGTQYF	TGTGCTAGCACACCTCTGAACGGGGGTACGCAGTATTTT
16	TRBV4-3	TRBD2	TRBJ2-3	NA	CASSQHPGGYSDTQYF	TGCGCCAGCAGCCAACATCCCGGGGGGTATTCAGATACGCAGTATTTT
15	TRBV5-1	TRBD2	TRBJ2-1	NA	CASSSTSGGYNEQFF	TGCGCCAGCAGCTCAACTAGCGGGGGATACAATGAGCAGTTCTTC
15	TRBV30	TRBD2	TRBJ2-3	few	CAWSVPSGSADTQYF	TGTGCCTGGAGTGTACCCAGCGGGAGCGCAGATACGCAGTATTTT
12	TRBV27	NA	TRBJ1-5	NA	CASQQGTQPQHF	TGTGCCAGTCAACAAGGAACTCAGCCCCAGCATTTT
16	TRBV5-4	TRBD1	TRBJ2-2	NA	CASSSPGTGGIGELFF	TGTGCCAGCAGCTCCCCCGGGACAGGGGGAATCGGGGAGCTGTTTTTT
16	TRBV28	NA	TRBJ1-5	NA	CASSTTRVGSNQPQHF	TGTGCCAGCAGCACGACTCGGGTTGGAAGCAATCAGCCCCAGCATTTT
15	TRBV19	NA	TRBJ2-3	once	CASSIGAGSGDTQYF	TGTGCCAGTAGTATCGGGGCGGGTTCTGGAGATACGCAGTATTTT
15	TRBV9	TRBD1	TRBJ1-2	once	CASSVAGGGEVGYTF	TGTGCCAGCAGCGTAGCGGGAGGGGGCGAAGTTGGCTACACCTTC
15	TRBV19	NA	TRBJ2-1	NA	CASSIPLGEAGEQFF	TGTGCCAGTAGTATTCCCCTAGGGGAGGCTGGTGAGCAGTTCTTC
14	TRBV6-4	TRBD2	TRBJ2-1	NA	CASSAASGFHEQFF	TGTGCCAGCAGTGCGGCTAGCGGGTTCCATGAGCAGTTCTTC
16	TRBV28	TRBD2	TRBJ2-3	NA	CASSRGLAGQSDTQYF	TGTGCCAGCAGCCGAGGACTAGCGGGACAGTCAGATACGCAGTATTTT
18	TRBV4-1	TRBD1	TRBJ2-2	once	CASSPLTLRQGNTGELFF	TGCGCCAGCAGCCCCCTAACCCTTCGACAGGGGAACACCGGGGAGCTGTTTTTT